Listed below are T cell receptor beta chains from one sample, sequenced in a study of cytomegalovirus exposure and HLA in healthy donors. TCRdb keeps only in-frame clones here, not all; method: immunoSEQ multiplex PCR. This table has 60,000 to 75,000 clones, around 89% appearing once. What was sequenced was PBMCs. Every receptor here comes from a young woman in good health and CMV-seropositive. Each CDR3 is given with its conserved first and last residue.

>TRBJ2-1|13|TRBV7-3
CASRPAGTNEQFF
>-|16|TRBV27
CASSLFEGQGEYEQYF
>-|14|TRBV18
CASSRQGNSYEQYF
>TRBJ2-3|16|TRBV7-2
CASSLLAGGGADTQYF
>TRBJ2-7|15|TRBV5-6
CASSPSGRPYYEQYF
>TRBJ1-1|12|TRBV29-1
CSAGQANTEAFF
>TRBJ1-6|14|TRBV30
CAWGLGGINSPLHF
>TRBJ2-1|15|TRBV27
CASSSTGGAYNEQFF
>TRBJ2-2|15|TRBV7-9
CASSLILSNTGELFF
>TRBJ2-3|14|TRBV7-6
CASSFGGRTDTQYF
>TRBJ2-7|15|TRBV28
CATSGEGLGSWEQYF
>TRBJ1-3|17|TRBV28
CASSPYRGQPSGNTIYF
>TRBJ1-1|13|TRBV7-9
CASSLAWDSKAFF
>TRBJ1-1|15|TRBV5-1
CASSLVVGEDTEAFF
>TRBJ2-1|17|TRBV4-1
CASSHLLAGVTKWEQFF
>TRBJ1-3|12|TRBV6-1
CASSLQGNTIYF
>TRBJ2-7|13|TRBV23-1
CASSRRISYEQYF
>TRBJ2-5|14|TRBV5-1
CASSLKGWEETQYF
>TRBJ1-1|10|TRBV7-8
CASIDTEAFF
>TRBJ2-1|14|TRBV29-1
CTARPQGSYNEQFF
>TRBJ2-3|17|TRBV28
CASTLGRVDSGTDTQYF
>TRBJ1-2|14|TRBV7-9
CASSFLSGGYGYTF
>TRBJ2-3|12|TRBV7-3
CASSQRGDTQYF
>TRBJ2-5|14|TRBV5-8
CASSLTGRGETQYF
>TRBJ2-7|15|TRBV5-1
CASSPGGTSKDEQYF
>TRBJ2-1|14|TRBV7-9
CASSTASTIYEQFF
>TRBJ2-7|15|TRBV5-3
CARSRQGAGGYEQYF
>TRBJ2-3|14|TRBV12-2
CASRSPRSTDTQYF
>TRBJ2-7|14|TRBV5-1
CASRRAGAFYEQYF
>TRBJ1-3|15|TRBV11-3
CASSAGATRGNTIYF
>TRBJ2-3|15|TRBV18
CASSATSGYTDTQYF
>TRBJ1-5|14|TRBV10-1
CASRWAASNQPQHF
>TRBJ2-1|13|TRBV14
CASRRRDIDEQFF
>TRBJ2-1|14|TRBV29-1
CSVSTGLLYNEQFF
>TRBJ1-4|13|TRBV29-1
CSVPGRFNEKLFF